This T cell receptor beta chain comes out of a study of blood T cell repertoires in COVID-19. Study-level background: Samples of COVID-19 (acute and convalescent) were obtained from the United States, Italy and Spain.

In the original workflow: The authors estimated nucleated cell counts from reference gene primer amplification. Sequenced by immunoSEQ multiplex PCR; TCRdb stores in-frame clones only, minus some. V and J calls and clone size are those listed in that table; D and trimming were worked out from the DNA. The table records about 180,000 clones, more than 80% of them present only once. Everyone who took part was roughly 18 to 89 years old, and they came from 24 US areas. Two negative PCRs, clearance, or symptom resolution characterized the recovered Cohort 3 donors. This CDR3 contains 14 residues. J was trimmed by 3 bases and V by 5 bases; bases with no gene match: 2. Germline V gene data show CDR1 as SGHVS and CDR2 as FNYEAQ. This clone was seen only a few times.

The clonotype comes from a man between 35 and 55 years old who had recovered from COVID-19. The V call is TRBV7-6, the J call TRBJ1-5; 9 bases map to TRBD1. The sequencing sample was made of PBMCs or T cells enriched from blood (not recorded which). CDR3 residues: CASSTGGNNQPQHF. The CDR3 nucleotides are TGTGCCAGCAGCACAGGGGGCAACAATCAGCCCCAGCATTTT.